The clone carrying this T cell receptor beta chain was counted once. This specimen belongs to a study of blood T cell repertoires in COVID-19. Background on the study: Specimens from acute and convalescent COVID-19 originated in the United States, Italy and Spain. In each case, the material was cDNA or gDNA derived from T cells, B-cell-depleted T cells, or PBMCs.

In germline, CDR1 is SGHRS, CDR2 YFSETQ. Trimming took off 4 bases at V and 3 bases at J, with 18 bases between the two ends. CDR3 length: 16 residues. Per the authors' pipeline: It was from reference gene primer amplification that nucleated cell counts were estimated. Method: immunoSEQ multiplex PCR; TCRdb's copy keeps in-frame clones and lacks some. From that table come the V and J calls and clone size; the DNA was used to work out D and trimming. The table has about 380,000 clones, around 84% seen once; the top ten hold around 1.1%. This TCR came from a human donor with acute or convalescent COVID-19. The donor label of this sample is uncertain. The chain has TRBV5-1 and TRBJ2-3; TRBD2 might be the D (6 bases). The material sequenced was peripheral blood. The CDR3 nucleotides are TGCGCCAGCAGCGCAATGACTAGGATGCGGACAGATACGCAGTATTTT. It is translated as CASSAMTRMRTDTQYF.